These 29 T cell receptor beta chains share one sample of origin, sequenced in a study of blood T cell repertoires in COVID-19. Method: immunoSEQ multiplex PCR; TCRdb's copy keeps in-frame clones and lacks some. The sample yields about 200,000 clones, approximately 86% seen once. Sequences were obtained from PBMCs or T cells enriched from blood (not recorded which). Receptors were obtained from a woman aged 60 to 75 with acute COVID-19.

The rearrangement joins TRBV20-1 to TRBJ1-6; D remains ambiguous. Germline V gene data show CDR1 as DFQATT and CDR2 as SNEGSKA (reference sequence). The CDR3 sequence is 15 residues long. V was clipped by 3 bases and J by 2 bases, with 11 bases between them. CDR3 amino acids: CSASKEGTYNSPLHF. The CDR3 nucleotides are TGCAGTGCTAGTAAGGAGGGAACCTATAATTCACCCCTCCACTTT.

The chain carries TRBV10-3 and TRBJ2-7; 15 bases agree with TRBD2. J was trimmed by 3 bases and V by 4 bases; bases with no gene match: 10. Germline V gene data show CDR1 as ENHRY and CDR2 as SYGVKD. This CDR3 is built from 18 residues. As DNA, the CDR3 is TGTGCCATCAGTGCGGAGGGACTAGCGGGAGGCCGGGGCTACGAGCAGTACTTC. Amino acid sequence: CAISAEGLAGGRGYEQYF.

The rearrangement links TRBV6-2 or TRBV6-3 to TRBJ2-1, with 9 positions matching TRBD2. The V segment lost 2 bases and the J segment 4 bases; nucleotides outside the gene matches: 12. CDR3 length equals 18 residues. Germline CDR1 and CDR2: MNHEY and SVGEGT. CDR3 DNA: TGTGCCAGCAGTTACGTGAGCGGGGGGCCTAGCTTTTACAATGAGCAGTTCTTC. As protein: CASSYVSGGPSFYNEQFF.

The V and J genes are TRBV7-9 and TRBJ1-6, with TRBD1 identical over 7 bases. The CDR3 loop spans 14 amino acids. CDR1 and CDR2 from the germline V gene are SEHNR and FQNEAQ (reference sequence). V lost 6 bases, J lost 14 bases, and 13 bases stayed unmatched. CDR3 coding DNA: TGTGCCAGCAGTCTAATTACAGGGGTGAGCACCCTCCACTTT. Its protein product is CASSLITGVSTLHF.

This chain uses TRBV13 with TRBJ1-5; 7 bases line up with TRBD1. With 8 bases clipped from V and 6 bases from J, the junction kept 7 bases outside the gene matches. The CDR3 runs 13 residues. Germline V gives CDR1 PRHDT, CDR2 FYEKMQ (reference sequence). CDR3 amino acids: CASGEGASQPQHF. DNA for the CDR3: TGTGCCAGCGGCGAGGGGGCGAGTCAGCCCCAGCATTTT.

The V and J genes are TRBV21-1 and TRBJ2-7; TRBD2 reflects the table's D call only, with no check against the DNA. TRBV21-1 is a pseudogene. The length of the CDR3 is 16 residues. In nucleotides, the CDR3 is TGTGCCAGCAGCAAGAACTTAACCATGCGGGCCTACGAGCAGTACTTC. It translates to CASSKNLTMRAYEQYF.

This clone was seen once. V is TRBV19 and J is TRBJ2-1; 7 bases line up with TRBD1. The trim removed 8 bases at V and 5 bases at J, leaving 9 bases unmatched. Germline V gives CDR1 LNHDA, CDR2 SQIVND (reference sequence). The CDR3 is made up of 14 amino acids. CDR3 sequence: CASGTGTDNNEQFF. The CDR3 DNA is TGTGCCAGTGGGACCGGGACAGACAACAATGAGCAGTTCTTC.

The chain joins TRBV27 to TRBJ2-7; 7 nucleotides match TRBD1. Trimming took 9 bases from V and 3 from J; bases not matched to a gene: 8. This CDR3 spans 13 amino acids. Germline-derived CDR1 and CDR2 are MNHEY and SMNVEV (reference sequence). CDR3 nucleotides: TGTGCCAGTAGAACCGGGACAGACTACGAGCAGTACTTC. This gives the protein CASRTGTDYEQYF.

The CDR3 DNA is TGCGCCAGCAGCCAACCGGGACAGGGGAGAGGAAAACTGTTTTTT. It is translated as CASSQPGQGRGKLFF. The chain couples TRBV4-3 to TRBJ1-4; TRBD1 matches 10 bases. Trimming took 2 bases from V and 10 from J; bases not matched to a gene: 7. The V gene's germline CDR1 is LGHNA and CDR2 YSLEER. CDR3 length: 15 amino acids.

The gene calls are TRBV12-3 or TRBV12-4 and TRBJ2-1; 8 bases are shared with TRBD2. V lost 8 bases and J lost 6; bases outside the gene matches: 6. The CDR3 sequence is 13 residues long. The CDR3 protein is CASSRGGVNEQFF. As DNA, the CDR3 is TGTGCCAGCTCCCGGGGGGGGGTCAATGAGCAGTTCTTC.

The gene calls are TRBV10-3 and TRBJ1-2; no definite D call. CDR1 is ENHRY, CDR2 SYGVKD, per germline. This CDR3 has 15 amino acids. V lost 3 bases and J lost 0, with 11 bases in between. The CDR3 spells CAISESRETNYGYTF. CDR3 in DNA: TGTGCCATCAGTGAATCGAGGGAGACTAACTATGGCTACACCTTC.

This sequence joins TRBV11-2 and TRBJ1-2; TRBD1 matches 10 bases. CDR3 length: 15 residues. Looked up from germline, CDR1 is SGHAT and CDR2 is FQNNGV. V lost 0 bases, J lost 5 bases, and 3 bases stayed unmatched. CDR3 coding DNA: TGTGCCAGCAGCTTAGAGACAGGGGGCCATTATGGCTACACCTTC. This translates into CASSLETGGHYGYTF.

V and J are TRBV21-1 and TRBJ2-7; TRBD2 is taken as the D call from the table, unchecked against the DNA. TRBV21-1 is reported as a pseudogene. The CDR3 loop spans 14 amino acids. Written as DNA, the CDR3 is TGTGCCAGCAGCCGTCCGGGACTCCCCTTTGAGCAGTACTTC. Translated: CASSRPGLPFEQYF.

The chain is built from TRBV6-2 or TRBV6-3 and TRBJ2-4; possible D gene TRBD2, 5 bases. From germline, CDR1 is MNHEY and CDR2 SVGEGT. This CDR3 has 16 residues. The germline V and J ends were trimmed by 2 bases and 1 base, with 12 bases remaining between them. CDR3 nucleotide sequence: TGTGCCAGCAGTTACGGTAGGGAGCGGGCCAAAAACATTCAGTACTTC. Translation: CASSYGRERAKNIQYF.

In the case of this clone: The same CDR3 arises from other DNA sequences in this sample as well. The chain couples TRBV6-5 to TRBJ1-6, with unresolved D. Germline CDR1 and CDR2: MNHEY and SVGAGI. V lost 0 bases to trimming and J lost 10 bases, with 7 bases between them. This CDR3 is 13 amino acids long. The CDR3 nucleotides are TGTGCCAGCAGTTACTCCAGAGGCTCACCCCTCCACTTT. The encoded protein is CASSYSRGSPLHF.

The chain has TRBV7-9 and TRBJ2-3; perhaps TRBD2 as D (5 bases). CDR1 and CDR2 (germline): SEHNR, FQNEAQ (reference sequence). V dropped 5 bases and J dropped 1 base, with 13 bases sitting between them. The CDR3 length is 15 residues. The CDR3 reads CASSPPGSGTDTQYF. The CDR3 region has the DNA TGTGCCAGCAGCCCCCCGGGGTCTGGCACAGATACGCAGTATTTT.

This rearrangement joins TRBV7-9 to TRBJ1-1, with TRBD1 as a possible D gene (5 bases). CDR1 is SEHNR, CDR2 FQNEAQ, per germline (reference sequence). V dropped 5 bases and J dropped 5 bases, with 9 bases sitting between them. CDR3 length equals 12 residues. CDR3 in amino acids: CASSTGATEAFF. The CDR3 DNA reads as TGTGCCAGCAGCACTGGGGCTACTGAAGCTTTCTTT.

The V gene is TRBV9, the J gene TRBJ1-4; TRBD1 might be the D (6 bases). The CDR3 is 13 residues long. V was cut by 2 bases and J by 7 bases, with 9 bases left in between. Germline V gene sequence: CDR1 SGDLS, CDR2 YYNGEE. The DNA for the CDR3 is TGTGCCAGCAGCGTTGGGGGCGCTGAAAAACTGTTTTTT. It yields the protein CASSVGGAEKLFF.

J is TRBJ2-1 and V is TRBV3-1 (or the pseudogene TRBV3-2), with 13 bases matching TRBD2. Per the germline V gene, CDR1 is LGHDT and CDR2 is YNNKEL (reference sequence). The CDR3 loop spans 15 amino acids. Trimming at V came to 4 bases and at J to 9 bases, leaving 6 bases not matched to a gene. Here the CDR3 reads CASSPTSGRIGEQFF. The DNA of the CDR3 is TGTGCCAGCAGCCCGACTAGCGGGAGGATCGGTGAGCAGTTCTTC.

The CDR3 sequence: CASSQVAGGASGELFF. CDR3 nucleotides: TGCGCCAGCAGCCAAGTTGCGGGGGGTGCATCAGGGGAGCTGTTTTTT. The chain uses TRBV4-3 and TRBJ2-2; 8 bases fit TRBD2. This CDR3 is 16 amino acids long. Germline loops: CDR1 LGHNA, CDR2 YSLEER. The V gene end was trimmed by 1 base and the J gene end by 8 bases; junction bases not matched to a gene: 9.

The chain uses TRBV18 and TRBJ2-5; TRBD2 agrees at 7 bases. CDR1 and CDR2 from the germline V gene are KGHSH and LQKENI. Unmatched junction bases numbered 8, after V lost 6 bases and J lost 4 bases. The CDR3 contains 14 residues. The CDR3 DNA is TGTGCCAGCTCGTCCACTAGCGAAGGAGAGACCCAGTACTTC. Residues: CASSSTSEGETQYF.

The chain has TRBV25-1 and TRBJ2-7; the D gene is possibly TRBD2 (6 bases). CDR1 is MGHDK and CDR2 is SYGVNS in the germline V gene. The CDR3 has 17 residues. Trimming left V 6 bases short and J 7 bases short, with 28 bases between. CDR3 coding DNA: TGTGCCAGCAGAAAGGAAGGGACCTTTGTCGGCCGGGGGGAGCAGTACTTC. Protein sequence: CASRKEGTFVGRGEQYF.

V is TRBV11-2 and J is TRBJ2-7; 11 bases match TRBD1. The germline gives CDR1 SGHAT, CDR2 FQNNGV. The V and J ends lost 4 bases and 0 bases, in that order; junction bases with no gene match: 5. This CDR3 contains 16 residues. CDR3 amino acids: CASSYGQGAGSYEQYV. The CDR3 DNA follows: TGTGCCAGCAGCTATGGACAGGGGGCTGGCTCCTACGAGCAGTACGTC.

The CDR3 DNA reads TGTGCCACCAGTGATCAGGAAGGGGGCCGCGAAGGGACCCAGTACTTC. Translated: CATSDQEGGREGTQYF. J is TRBJ2-5 and V is TRBV24-1, with 7 bases matching TRBD1. This CDR3 comprises 16 residues. The ends lost 3 bases at V and 7 bases at J; junction bases unmatched: 13. Germline lookup yields CDR1 KGHDR and CDR2 SFDVKD.

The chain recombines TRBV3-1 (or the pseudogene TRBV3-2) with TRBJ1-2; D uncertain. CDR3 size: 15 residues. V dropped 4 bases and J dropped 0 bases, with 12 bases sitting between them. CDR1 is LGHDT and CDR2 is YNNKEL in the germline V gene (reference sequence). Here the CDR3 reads CASSRGSNTNYGYTF. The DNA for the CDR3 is TGTGCCAGCAGCCGAGGAAGTAACACTAACTATGGCTACACCTTC.

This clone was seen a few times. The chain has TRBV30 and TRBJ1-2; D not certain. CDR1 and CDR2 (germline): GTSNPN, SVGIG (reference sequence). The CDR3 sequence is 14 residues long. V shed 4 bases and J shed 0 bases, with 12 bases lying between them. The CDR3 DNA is TGTGCCTGGACCGACCCGCTAGCTAACTATGGCTACACCTTC. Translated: CAWTDPLANYGYTF. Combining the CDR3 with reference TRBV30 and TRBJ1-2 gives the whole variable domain SQTIHQWPATLVQPVGSPLSLECTVEGTSNPNLYWYRQAAGRGLQLLFYSVGIGQISSEVPQNLSASRPQDRQFILSSKKLLLSDSGFYLCAWTDPLANYGYTFGSGTRLTVV.

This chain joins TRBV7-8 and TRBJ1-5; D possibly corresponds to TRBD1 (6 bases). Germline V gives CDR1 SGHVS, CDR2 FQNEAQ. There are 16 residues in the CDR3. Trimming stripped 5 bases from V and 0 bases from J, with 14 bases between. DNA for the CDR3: TGTGCCAGCAGCCTTACAGGGTTTGGTAGCAATCAGCCCCAGCATTTT. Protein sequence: CASSLTGFGSNQPQHF.

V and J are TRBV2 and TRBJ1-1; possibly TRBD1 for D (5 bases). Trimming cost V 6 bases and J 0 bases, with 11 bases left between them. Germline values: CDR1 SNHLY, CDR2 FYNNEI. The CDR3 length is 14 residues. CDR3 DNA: TGTGCCAGCAGGCCCAGGGCCCTGAACACTGAAGCTTTCTTT. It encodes CASRPRALNTEAFF. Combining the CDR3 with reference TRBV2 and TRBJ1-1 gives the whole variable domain EPEVTQTPSHQVTQMGQEVILRCVPISNHLYFYWYRQILGQKVEFLVSFYNNEISEKSEIFDDQFSVERPDGSNFTLKIRSTKLEDSAMYFCASRPRALNTEAFFGQGTRLTVV.

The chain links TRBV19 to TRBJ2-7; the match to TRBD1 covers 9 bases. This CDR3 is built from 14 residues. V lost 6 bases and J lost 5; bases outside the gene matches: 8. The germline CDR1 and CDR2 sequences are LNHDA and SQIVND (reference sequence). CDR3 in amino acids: CASRPGQGLNEQYF. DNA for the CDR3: TGTGCCAGTAGGCCGGGACAGGGTCTTAACGAGCAGTACTTC. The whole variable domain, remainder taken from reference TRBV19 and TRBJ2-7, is DGGITQSPKYLFRKEGQNVTLSCEQNLNHDAMYWYRQDPGQGLRLIYYSQIVNDFQKGDIAEGYSVSREKKESFPLTVTSAQKNPTAFYLCASRPGQGLNEQYFGPGTRLTVT.